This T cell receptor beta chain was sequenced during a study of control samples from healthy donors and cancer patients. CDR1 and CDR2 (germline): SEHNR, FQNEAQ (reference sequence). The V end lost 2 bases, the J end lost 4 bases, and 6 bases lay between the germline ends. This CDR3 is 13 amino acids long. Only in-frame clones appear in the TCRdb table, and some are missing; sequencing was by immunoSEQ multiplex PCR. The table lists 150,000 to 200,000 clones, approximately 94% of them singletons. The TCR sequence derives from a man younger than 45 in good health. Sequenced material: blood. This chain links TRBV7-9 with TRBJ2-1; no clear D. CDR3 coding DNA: TGTGCCAGCAGCTTATGGTCGTACAATGAGCAGTTCTTC. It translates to CASSLWSYNEQFF. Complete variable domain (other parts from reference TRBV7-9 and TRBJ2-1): DTGVSQNPRHKITKRGQNVTFRCDPISEHNRLYWYRQTLGQGPEFLTYFQNEAQLEKSRLLSDRFSAERPKGSFSTLEIQRTEQGDSAMYLCASSLWSYNEQFFGPGTRLTVL.